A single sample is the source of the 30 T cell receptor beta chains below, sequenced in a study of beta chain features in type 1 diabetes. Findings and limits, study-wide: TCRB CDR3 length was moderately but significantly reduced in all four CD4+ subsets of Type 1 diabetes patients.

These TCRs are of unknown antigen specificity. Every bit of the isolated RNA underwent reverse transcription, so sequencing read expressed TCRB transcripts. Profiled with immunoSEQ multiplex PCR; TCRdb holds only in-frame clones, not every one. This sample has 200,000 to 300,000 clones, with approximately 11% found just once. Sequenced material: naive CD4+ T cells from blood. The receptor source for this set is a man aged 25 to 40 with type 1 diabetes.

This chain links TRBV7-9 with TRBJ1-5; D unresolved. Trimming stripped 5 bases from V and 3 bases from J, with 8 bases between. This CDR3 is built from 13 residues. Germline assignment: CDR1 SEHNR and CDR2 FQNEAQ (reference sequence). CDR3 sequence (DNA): TGTGCCAGCAGCCCGGGATCCAATCAGCCCCAGCATTTT. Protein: CASSPGSNQPQHF.

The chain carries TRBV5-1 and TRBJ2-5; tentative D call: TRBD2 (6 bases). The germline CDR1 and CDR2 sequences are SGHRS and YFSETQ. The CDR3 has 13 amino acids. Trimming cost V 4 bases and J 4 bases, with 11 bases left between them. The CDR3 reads CASSPGTAETQYF. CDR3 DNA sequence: TGCGCCAGCAGCCCCGGGACTGCAGAGACCCAGTACTTC.

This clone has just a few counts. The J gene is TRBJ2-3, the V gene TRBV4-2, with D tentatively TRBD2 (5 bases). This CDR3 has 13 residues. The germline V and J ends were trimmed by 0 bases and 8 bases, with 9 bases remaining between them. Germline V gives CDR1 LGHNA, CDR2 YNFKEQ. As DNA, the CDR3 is TGTGCCAGCAGCCAAGACGAGGCGGGTACGCAGTATTTT. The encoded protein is CASSQDEAGTQYF.

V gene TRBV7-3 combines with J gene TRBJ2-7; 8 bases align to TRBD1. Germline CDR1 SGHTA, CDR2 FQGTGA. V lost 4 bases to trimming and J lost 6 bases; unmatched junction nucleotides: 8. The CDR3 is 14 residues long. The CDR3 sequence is CASSSPDRAGEQYF. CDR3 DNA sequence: TGTGCCAGCAGCTCACCGGACAGGGCCGGCGAGCAGTACTTC.

The CDR3 loop is CASSLVLRGVNEQYF. In nucleotides, the CDR3 is TGCGCCAGCAGCTTGGTCCTCAGGGGTGTGAACGAGCAGTACTTC. The chain has TRBV5-1 and TRBJ2-7; possibly TRBD1 for D (6 bases). The CDR3 contains 15 residues. The V and J ends lost 0 bases and 5 bases respectively, with 15 bases between them. Per germline, CDR1 SGHRS and CDR2 YFSETQ.

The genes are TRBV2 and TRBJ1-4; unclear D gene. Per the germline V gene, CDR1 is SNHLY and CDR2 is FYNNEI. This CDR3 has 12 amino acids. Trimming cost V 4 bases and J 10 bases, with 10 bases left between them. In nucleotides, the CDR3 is TGTGCCAGCAGTGGGCAGGCCGTAAAACTGTTTTTT. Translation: CASSGQAVKLFF.

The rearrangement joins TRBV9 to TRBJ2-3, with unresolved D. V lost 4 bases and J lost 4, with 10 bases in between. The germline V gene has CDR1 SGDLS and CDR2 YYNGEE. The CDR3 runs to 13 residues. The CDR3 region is CASSPEVADTQYF. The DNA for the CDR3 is TGTGCCAGCAGCCCTGAGGTGGCAGATACGCAGTATTTT.

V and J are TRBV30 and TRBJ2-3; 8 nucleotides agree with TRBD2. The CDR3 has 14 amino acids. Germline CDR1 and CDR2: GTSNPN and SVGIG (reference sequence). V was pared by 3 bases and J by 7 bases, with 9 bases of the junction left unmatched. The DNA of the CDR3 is TGTGCCTGGAGAATAAGCGGGAGCGGGAATACGCAGTATTTT. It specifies CAWRISGSGNTQYF. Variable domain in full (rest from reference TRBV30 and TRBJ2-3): SQTIHQWPATLVQPVGSPLSLECTVEGTSNPNLYWYRQAAGRGLQLLFYSVGIGQISSEVPQNLSASRPQDRQFILSSKKLLLSDSGFYLCAWRISGSGNTQYFGPGTRLTVL.

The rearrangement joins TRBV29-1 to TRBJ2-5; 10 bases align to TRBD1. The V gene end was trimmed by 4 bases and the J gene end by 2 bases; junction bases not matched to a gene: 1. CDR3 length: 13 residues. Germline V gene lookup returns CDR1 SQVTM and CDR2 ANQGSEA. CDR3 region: CSVGGQGQETQYF. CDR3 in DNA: TGCAGCGTTGGGGGACAGGGGCAAGAGACCCAGTACTTC.

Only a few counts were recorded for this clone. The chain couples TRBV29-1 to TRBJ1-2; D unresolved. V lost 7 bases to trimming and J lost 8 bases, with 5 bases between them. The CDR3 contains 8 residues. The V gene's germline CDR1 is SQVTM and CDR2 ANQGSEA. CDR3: CSAGGYTF. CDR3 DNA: TGCAGCGCGGGGGGCTACACCTTC.

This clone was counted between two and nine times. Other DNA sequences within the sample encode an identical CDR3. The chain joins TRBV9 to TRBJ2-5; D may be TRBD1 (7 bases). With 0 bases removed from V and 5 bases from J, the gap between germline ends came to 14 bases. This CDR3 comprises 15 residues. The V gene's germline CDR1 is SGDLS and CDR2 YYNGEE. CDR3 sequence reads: CASSVGAGGPETQYF. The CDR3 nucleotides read TGTGCCAGCAGCGTAGGCGCAGGGGGGCCGGAGACCCAGTACTTC.

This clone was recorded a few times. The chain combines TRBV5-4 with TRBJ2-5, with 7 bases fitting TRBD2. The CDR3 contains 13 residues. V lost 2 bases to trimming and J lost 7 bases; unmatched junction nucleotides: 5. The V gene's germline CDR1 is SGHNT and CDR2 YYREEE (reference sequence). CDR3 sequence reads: CASSLGGGGTQYF. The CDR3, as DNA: TGTGCCAGCAGCTTAGGTGGGGGGGGGACCCAGTACTTC.

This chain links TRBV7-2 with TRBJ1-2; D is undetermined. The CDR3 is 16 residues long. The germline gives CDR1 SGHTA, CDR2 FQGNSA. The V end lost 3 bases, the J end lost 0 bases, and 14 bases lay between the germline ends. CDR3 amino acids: CASSFGGAQANYGYTF. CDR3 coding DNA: TGTGCCAGCAGCTTCGGCGGAGCTCAAGCTAACTATGGCTACACCTTC.

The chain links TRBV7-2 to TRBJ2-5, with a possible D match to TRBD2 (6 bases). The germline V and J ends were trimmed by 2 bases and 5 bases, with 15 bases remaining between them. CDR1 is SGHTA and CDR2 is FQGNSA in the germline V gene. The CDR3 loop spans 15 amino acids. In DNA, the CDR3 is TGTGCCAGCAGCTTAAATTCTGGCGGGGCGGAGACCCAGTACTTC. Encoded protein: CASSLNSGGAETQYF.

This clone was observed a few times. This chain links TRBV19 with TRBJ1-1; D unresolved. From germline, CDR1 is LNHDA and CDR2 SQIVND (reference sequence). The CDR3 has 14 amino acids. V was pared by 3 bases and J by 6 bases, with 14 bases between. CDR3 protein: CASSIGGPGSEAFF. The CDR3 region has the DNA TGTGCCAGTAGTATTGGTGGTCCTGGCTCTGAAGCTTTCTTT. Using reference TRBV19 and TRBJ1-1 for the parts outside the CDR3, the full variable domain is DGGITQSPKYLFRKEGQNVTLSCEQNLNHDAMYWYRQDPGQGLRLIYYSQIVNDFQKGDIAEGYSVSREKKESFPLTVTSAQKNPTAFYLCASSIGGPGSEAFFGQGTRLTVV.

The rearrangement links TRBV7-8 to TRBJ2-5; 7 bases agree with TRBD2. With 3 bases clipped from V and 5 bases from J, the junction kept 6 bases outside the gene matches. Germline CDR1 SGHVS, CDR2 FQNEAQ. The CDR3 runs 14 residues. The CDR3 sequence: CASSLGGVWETQYF. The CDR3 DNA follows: TGTGCCAGCAGCTTGGGAGGGGTGTGGGAGACCCAGTACTTC.

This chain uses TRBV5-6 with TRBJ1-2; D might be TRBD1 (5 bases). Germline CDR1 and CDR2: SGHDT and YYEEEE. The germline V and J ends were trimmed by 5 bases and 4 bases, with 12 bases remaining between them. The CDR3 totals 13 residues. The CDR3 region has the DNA TGTGCCAGCAGTCTAACAGGATCCTATGGCTACACCTTC. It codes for CASSLTGSYGYTF.

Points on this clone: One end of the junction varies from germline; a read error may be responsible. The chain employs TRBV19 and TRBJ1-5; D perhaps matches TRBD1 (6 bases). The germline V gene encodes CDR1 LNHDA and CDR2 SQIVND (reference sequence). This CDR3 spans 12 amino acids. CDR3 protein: CASSFHGQRQHF. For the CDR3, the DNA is TGTGCCAGTAGTTTCCATGGACAGCGCCAGCATTTT.

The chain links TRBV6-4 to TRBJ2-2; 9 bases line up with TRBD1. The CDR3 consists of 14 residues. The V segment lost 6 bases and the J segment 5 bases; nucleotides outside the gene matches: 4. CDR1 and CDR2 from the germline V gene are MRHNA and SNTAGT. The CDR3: CASSGTGSTGELFF. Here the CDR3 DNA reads TGTGCCAGCAGCGGGACAGGGAGTACCGGGGAGCTGTTTTTT.

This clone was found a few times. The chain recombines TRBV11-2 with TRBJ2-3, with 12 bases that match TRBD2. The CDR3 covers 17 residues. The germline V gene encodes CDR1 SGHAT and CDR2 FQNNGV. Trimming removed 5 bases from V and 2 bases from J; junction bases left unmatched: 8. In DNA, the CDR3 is TGTGCCAGCAGCCCCAGACTAGCGGGGGCCCTCACAGATACGCAGTATTTT. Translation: CASSPRLAGALTDTQYF.

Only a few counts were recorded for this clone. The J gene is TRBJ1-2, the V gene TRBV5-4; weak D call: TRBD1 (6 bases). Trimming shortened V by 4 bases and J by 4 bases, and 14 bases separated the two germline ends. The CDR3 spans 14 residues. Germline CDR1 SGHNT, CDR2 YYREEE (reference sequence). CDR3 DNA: TGTGCCAGCAGCCAACAGGGACGGGCCTATGGCTACACCTTC. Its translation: CASSQQGRAYGYTF.

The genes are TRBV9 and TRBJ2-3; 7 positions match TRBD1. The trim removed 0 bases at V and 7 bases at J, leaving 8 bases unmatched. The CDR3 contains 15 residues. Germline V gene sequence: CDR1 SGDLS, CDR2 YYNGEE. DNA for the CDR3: TGTGCCAGCAGCGTAGAGAAAGGGACAGCCTATACGCAGTATTTT. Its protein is CASSVEKGTAYTQYF.

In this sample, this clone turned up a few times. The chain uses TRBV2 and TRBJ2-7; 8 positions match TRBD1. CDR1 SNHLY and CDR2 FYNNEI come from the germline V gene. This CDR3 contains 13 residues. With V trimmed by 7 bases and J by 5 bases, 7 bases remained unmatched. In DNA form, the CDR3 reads TGTGCCAGCATTCCGGGACAGGACCACGAGCAGTACTTC. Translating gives CASIPGQDHEQYF.

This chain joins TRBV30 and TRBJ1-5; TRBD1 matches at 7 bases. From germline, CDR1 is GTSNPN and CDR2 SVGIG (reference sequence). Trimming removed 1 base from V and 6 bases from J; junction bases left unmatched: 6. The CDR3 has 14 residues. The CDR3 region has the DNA TGTGCCTGGAGTGCCGGACAGGTCGCTCAGCCCCAGCATTTT. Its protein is CAWSAGQVAQPQHF.

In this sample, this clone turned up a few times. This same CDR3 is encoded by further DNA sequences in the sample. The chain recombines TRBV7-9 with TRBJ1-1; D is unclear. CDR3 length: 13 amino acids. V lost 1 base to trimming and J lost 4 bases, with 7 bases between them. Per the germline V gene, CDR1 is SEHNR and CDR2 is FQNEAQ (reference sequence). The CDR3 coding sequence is TGTGCCAGCAGCTTAGGGGGAGGCACTGAAGCTTTCTTT. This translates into CASSLGGGTEAFF.

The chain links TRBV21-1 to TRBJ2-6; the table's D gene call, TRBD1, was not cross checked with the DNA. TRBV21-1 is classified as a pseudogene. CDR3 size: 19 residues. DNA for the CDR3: TGTGCCAGCAGCAAAAGCGGGACAGGGGATAAGTCTGGGGCCAACGTCCTGACTTTC. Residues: CASSKSGTGDKSGANVLTF.

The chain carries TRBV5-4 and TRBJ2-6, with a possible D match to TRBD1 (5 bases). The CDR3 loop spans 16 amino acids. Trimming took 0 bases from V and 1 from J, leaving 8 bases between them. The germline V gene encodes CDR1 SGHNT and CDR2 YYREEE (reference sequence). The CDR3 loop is CASSLVGQSGANVLTF. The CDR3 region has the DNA TGTGCCAGCAGCTTGGTGGGGCAGTCTGGGGCCAACGTCCTGACTTTC.

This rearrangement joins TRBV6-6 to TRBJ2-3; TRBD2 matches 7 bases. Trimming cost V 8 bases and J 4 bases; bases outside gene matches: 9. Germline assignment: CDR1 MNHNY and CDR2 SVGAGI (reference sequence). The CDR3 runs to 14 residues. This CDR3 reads CASVGGGPSDTQYF. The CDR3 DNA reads TGTGCCAGCGTTGGCGGGGGTCCCTCAGATACGCAGTATTTT.

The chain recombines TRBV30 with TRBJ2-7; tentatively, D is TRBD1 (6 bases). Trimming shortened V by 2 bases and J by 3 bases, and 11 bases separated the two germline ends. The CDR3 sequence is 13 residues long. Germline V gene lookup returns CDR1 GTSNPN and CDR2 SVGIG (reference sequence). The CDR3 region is CAWSRGQSYEQYF. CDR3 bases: TGTGCCTGGAGTAGAGGACAGAGCTACGAGCAGTACTTC.

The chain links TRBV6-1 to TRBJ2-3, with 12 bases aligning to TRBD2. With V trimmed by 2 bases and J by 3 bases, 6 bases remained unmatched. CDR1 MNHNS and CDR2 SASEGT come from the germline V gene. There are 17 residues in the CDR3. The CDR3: CASSELAGGPRTDTQYF. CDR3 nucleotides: TGTGCCAGCAGTGAACTAGCGGGGGGGCCTAGAACAGATACGCAGTATTTT.